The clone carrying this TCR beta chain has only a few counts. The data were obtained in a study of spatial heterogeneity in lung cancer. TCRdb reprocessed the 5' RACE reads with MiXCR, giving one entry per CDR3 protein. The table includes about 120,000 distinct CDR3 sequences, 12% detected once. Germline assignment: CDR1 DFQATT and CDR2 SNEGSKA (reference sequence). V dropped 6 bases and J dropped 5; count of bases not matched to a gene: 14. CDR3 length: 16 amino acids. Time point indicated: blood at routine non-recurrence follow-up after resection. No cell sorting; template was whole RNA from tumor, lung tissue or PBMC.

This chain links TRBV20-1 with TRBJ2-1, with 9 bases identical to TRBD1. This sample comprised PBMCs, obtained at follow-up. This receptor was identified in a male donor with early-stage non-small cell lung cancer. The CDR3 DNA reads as TGCAGTGCCCTAAACGCCGGGACAGGGAATAACAATGAGCAGTTCTTC. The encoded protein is CSALNAGTGNNNEQFF.